This T cell receptor (beta chain) derives from a study of blood T cells in healthy people across ages. Overall study context: Per two T cells, template switching captured roughly one barcoded beta molecule.

Total RNA was isolated from each sample in quantities of at least 5.5 micrograms. The germline CDR1 and CDR2 sequences are DFQATT and SNEGSKA (reference sequence). The CDR3 contains 14 residues. A second PCR of about 7 to 11 cycles used a sample-barcoded 5' primer and a J-beta primer mix. The authors tagged each cDNA molecule using a template-switch adaptor with 12 random nucleotides. From each sample, at least 2.5 million paired-end reads containing CDR3 were obtained. TCRdb fed the 5' RACE reads into MiXCR, producing one record per CDR3 protein. The table has 1.5 million to 2 million distinct CDR3 sequences, about 31% seen once. Comment on this clonotype: A junction end diverges from the germline sequence, so it may reflect a read error.

V gene TRBV20-1 combines with J gene TRBJ2-1; 7 bases agree with TRBD1. Sequencing was carried out using blood. This TCR came from a woman aged 25 to 39 in good health. The CDR3 bases are TGCAGTGCTAGAGATGTGGGACAGTCAAATGAGCGGTTCTTC. This translates into CSARDVGQSNERFF.